The present TCR beta chain was sequenced within a study of PD-1 blockade in mismatch repair-deficient tumors. Using immunoSEQ multiplex PCR, the repertoire was profiled, and TCRdb retains in-frame clones only, with some absent. This table holds 85,000 to 130,000 clones, 65% to 85% found once. All patients were mismatch repair deficient, assessed by either PCR or immunohistochemistry. A note on this clone: Antigen specificity is unknown.

Findings of the study overall: Tumor-resident clones, often absent from pretreatment blood, expanded after pembrolizumab and then contracted.

The receptor comes from an adult with mismatch repair-deficient cancer. The sample here was peripheral blood, taken roughly 36 weeks after starting pembrolizumab.

CDR3 nucleotide sequence: TGTGCCAGCAGCTTAGACACGGGCCCAAGTCAGCCCCAGCATTTT. Residues: CASSLDTGPSQPQHF. The chain is built from TRBV7-2 and TRBJ1-5; D remains ambiguous. CDR1 and CDR2 (germline): SGHTA, FQGNSA. This CDR3 has 15 amino acids. V lost 1 base and J lost 6, with 13 bases in between.